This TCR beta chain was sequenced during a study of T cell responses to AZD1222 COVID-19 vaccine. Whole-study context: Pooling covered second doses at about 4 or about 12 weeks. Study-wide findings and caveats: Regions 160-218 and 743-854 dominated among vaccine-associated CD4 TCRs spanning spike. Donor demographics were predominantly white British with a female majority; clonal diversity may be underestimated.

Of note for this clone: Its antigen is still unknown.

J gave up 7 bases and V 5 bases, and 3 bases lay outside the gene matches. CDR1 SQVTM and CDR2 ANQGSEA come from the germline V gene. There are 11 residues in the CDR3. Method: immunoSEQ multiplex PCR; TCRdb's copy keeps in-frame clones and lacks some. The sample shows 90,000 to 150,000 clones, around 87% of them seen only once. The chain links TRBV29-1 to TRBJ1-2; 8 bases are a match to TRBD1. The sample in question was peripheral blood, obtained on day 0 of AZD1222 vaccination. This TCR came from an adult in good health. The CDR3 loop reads CSVQGAGGYTF. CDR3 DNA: TGCAGCGTTCAGGGGGCGGGTGGCTACACCTTC.